The rows below give T cell receptor beta chains drawn from one sample of a study of blood T cell repertoires in COVID-19. Using immunoSEQ multiplex PCR, the repertoire was profiled, and TCRdb retains in-frame clones only, with some absent. The table lists about 280,000 clones, 65% to 90% of them singletons. The sample was peripheral blood. These receptors all stem from a man aged 45-65 years with active or convalescent COVID-19. Both conserved end residues are trimmed from each CDR3. Fields, in order: CDR3 length, V gene, J gene, clone size, CDR3 protein. Some rows mark clone size as missing; the rest say once, few, many or name a class of expanded clone.

length: 11
V: TRBV6-5
J: TRBJ2-7
size: .
CDR3: ASSSGIFYEQY

length: 12
V: TRBV6-5
J: TRBJ1-1
size: few
CDR3: ASSYDRLNTEAF

length: 11
V: TRBV7-3
J: TRBJ2-2
size: .
CDR3: ASSPSGGYELF

length: 12
V: TRBV30
J: TRBJ2-1
size: .
CDR3: AMEGGGIYNEQF

length: 15
V: TRBV28
J: TRBJ1-1
size: .
CDR3: ASSFTRHRLVNTEAF

length: 11
V: TRBV12-3/TRBV12-4
J: TRBJ2-1
size: .
CDR3: ASSRRGYNEQF

length: 14
V: TRBV19
J: TRBJ1-5
size: .
CDR3: ASSIVFRVGNQPQH

length: 17
V: TRBV27
J: TRBJ1-4
size: .
CDR3: ASSLPSFPPRLDNEKLF

length: 9
V: TRBV19
J: TRBJ2-3
size: once
CDR3: ASGRADTQY

length: 10
V: TRBV4-2
J: TRBJ2-1
size: .
CDR3: ASSQELGEQF

length: 12
V: TRBV6-5
J: TRBJ2-7
size: .
CDR3: ASTARQGAGEQY

length: 13
V: TRBV25-1
J: TRBJ1-1
size: once
CDR3: ASSENRGTGGEAF

length: 11
V: TRBV6-6
J: TRBJ1-1
size: .
CDR3: ASSPPPGTEAF

length: 11
V: TRBV6-5
J: TRBJ2-5
size: .
CDR3: ASAAGTQETQY

length: 10
V: TRBV6-2/TRBV6-3
J: TRBJ2-4
size: .
CDR3: ASSGTGHIQY

length: 12
V: TRBV9
J: TRBJ2-7
size: .
CDR3: ASSTAPGPYEQY

length: 12
V: TRBV7-8
J: TRBJ1-2
size: .
CDR3: ASSLAGTGFGYT

length: 17
V: TRBV4-2
J: TRBJ2-2
size: .
CDR3: ASSQSRRGLEAVSGELF

length: 14
V: TRBV21-1
J: TRBJ2-5
size: .
CDR3: ASSKMASGYQETQY

length: 13
V: TRBV5-4
J: TRBJ2-2
size: once
CDR3: ASSYWERNTGELF

length: 12
V: TRBV30
J: TRBJ2-1
size: once
CDR3: AWSERVKPHEQF

length: 16
V: TRBV27
J: TRBJ2-2
size: .
CDR3: ASSSWLAGGTITGELF

length: 13
V: TRBV5-1
J: TRBJ1-1
size: few
CDR3: ASSTGHRTNTEAF

length: 13
V: TRBV3-1/TRBV3-2
J: TRBJ1-1
size: .
CDR3: ASSQAVTGNSEAF

length: 13
V: TRBV29-1
J: TRBJ2-7
size: .
CDR3: SVTTGGAWLPGQY

length: 13
V: TRBV9
J: TRBJ2-1
size: .
CDR3: ASRAPGGLSNEQF

length: 13
V: TRBV6-2/TRBV6-3
J: TRBJ1-5
size: .
CDR3: ASSYSGQGNQPQH

length: 12
V: TRBV6-6
J: TRBJ2-7
size: few
CDR3: ASSSGTASGEQY

length: 12
V: TRBV19
J: TRBJ2-7
size: .
CDR3: ASSPGQGAYEQY

length: 14
V: TRBV6-2/TRBV6-3
J: TRBJ2-6
size: .
CDR3: ASSYPRDTGANVLT

length: 12
V: TRBV6-5
J: TRBJ2-7
size: .
CDR3: ASSWTSGTYEQY

length: 15
V: TRBV21-1
J: TRBJ1-6
size: once
CDR3: ASSKVAVSSYNSPLH

length: 14
V: TRBV7-9
J: TRBJ1-2
size: .
CDR3: ASSLARDREGYGYT

length: 14
V: TRBV23-1
J: TRBJ2-7
size: .
CDR3: ASSHPTGGGSYEQY

length: 12
V: TRBV5-6
J: TRBJ2-1
size: .
CDR3: ASSLGEYYNEQF

length: 15
V: TRBV21-1
J: TRBJ1-4
size: .
CDR3: ASSKAGRGGAVQKLF

length: 14
V: TRBV5-1
J: TRBJ2-7
size: .
CDR3: ASSSRAGQGVWEQY

length: 11
V: TRBV2
J: TRBJ1-1
size: once
CDR3: ASSKPRVTEAF

length: 17
V: TRBV2
J: TRBJ2-4
size: many
CDR3: ASSEAHYVGEGAKNIQY

length: 14
V: TRBV14
J: TRBJ2-6
size: .
CDR3: ASSRGLSSGANVLT

length: 13
V: TRBV7-2
J: TRBJ2-1
size: few
CDR3: ASSPSAGEHNEQF

length: 10
V: TRBV14
J: TRBJ2-7
size: .
CDR3: ASGQGGNEQY

length: 13
V: TRBV5-5
J: TRBJ1-1
size: few
CDR3: ASSLTGIANTEAF

length: 13
V: TRBV6-1
J: TRBJ1-5
size: .
CDR3: ASSEVTGRNQPQH

length: 12
V: TRBV7-9
J: TRBJ1-2
size: .
CDR3: ASQDRPTNYGYT

length: 14
V: TRBV4-2
J: TRBJ2-7
size: .
CDR3: ASSRLGLAGGSEQY

length: 16
V: TRBV4-2
J: TRBJ2-3
size: once
CDR3: ASSQTRGAGGSTDTQY